These 17 T cell receptor beta chains were all obtained from the same sample, sequenced in a study of blood T cells in healthy people across ages. Primers used in a second PCR of roughly 7 to 11 cycles were a sample-barcoded 5' primer and a J-beta primer mix. In TCRdb, the 5' RACE reads were re-called with MiXCR into one record per CDR3 protein. The sample gives about 1.7 million distinct CDR3 sequences, 28% of which show up once; approximately 7.7% is in the top ten. Sequenced: blood. These receptors originate from a woman aged 25 to 39 in good health.

The V call is TRBV6-2 or TRBV6-3, the J call TRBJ2-4; 8 bases are a match to TRBD1. Trimming at V came to 7 bases and at J to 14 bases, leaving 16 bases not matched to a gene. Germline CDR1 and CDR2: MNHEY and SVGEGT. The CDR3 is 14 residues long. CDR3 sequence: CASKDYRGSDEEYF. The CDR3 nucleotides read TGTGCCAGCAAGGACTACAGGGGGAGCGACGAGGAGTACTTC.

The chain is built from TRBV20-1 and TRBJ2-3; 12 bases fit TRBD2. Germline CDR1 DFQATT, CDR2 SNEGSKA (reference sequence). V was clipped by 4 bases and J by 4 bases; unmatched bases: 6. This CDR3 has 15 residues. The CDR3 spells CSATLAGGQPDTQYF. DNA for the CDR3: TGCAGTGCTACGCTAGCGGGGGGGCAACCAGATACGCAGTATTTT.

The CDR3 DNA follows: TGCAGTGCTAAACAGGGCAGCCTGAACACTGAAGCTTTCTTT. It specifies CSAKQGSLNTEAFF. The V gene is TRBV20-1, the J gene TRBJ1-1; weak D call: TRBD1 (6 bases). Deletions cut 4 bases from V and 0 bases from J, with 12 bases between. From germline, CDR1 is DFQATT and CDR2 SNEGSKA (reference sequence). The CDR3 extends over 14 amino acids.

This clonotype was recorded many times. The chain couples TRBV4-3 to TRBJ2-7, with 10 bases fitting TRBD2. The CDR3 spans 15 residues. Trimming removed 2 bases from V and 3 bases from J; junction bases left unmatched: 4. Germline assignment: CDR1 LGHNA and CDR2 YSLEER. CDR3 sequence (DNA): TGCGCCAGCAGCCAATCTAGCGGGAGTGTCTACGAGCAGTACTTC. This codes for CASSQSSGSVYEQYF.

This clonotype occurred once. The genes are TRBV11-2 and TRBJ1-1; no clear D gene. In germline, CDR1 is SGHAT, CDR2 FQNNGV. The V end lost 5 bases, the J end lost 8 bases, and 12 bases lay between the germline ends. The CDR3 runs 12 residues. The CDR3 loop reads CASSPRPGEAFF. The CDR3, as DNA: TGTGCCAGCAGCCCCAGACCCGGGGAAGCTTTCTTT. The variable domain in full, completed from reference TRBV11-2 and TRBJ1-1, reads EAGVAQSPRYKIIEKRQSVAFWCNPISGHATLYWYQQILGQGPKLLIQFQNNGVVDDSQLPKDRFSAERLKGVDSTLKIQPAKLEDSAVYLCASSPRPGEAFFGQGTRLTVV.

In this sample, this clonotype turned up a few times. The gene calls are TRBV6-2 or TRBV6-3 and TRBJ2-1; D gene ambiguous. The length of the CDR3 is 18 residues. V was trimmed by 0 bases and J by 2 bases, leaving 17 bases between them. Germline CDR1 reads MNHEY; CDR2 reads SVGEGT. Written as DNA, the CDR3 is TGTGCCAGCAGTTACTCGCCTCCCGACTTTTGGACCTACAATGAGCAGTTCTTC. Translation: CASSYSPPDFWTYNEQFF.

This clonotype turned up a few times. This chain joins TRBV11-2 and TRBJ1-5; possibly TRBD1 for D (5 bases). CDR1 SGHAT and CDR2 FQNNGV come from the germline V gene. This CDR3 has 19 residues. Trimming pared 0 bases from V and 0 bases from J, leaving 18 bases between. The CDR3 sequence is CASSLEGGRRGYSNQPQHF. In DNA form, the CDR3 reads TGTGCCAGCAGCTTAGAGGGAGGTAGAAGGGGCTATAGCAATCAGCCCCAGCATTTT.

This clonotype came up a few times. The chain links TRBV20-1 to TRBJ2-5, with a weak D call TRBD2 (5 bases). Looked up from germline, CDR1 is DFQATT and CDR2 is SNEGSKA (reference sequence). Trimming left V 6 bases short and J 1 base short, with 12 bases between. This CDR3 region has 13 residues. CDR3 amino acids: CSADGLRQETQYF. In DNA, the CDR3 is TGCAGTGCGGACGGACTGCGCCAAGAGACCCAGTACTTC.

V usage is TRBV4-3 and J usage is TRBJ1-1; D may be TRBD1 (6 bases). The CDR3 runs to 13 residues. Between the trimmed V and J ends, which lost 0 bases and 9 bases, there was a span of 11 bases. Germline V lookup: CDR1 LGHNA, CDR2 YSLEER. In DNA, the CDR3 is TGCGCCAGCAGCCAAGATTCCAGGGGACAAGCTTTCTTT. This codes for CASSQDSRGQAFF.

The rearrangement joins TRBV4-1 to TRBJ2-5; D unclear. Germline loops: CDR1 MGHRA, CDR2 YSYEKL. Trimming removed 3 bases from V and 2 bases from J, with 19 bases in between. This CDR3 comprises 17 residues. This CDR3 is CASSQIVQSWGQETQYF. Written as DNA, the CDR3 is TGCGCCAGCAGCCAGATTGTCCAGAGTTGGGGTCAAGAGACCCAGTACTTC.

The chain links TRBV10-3 to TRBJ1-2; D uncertain. Trimming removed 6 bases from V and 5 bases from J, with 10 bases in between. Germline CDR1 reads ENHRY; CDR2 reads SYGVKD. This CDR3 contains 12 residues. This CDR3 is CAIRDGSYGYTF. The CDR3 DNA reads as TGTGCCATCAGAGACGGCTCTTATGGCTACACCTTC.

The rearrangement uses TRBV28 and TRBJ1-5; D is unresolved. CDR1 and CDR2 (germline): MDHEN, SYDVKM. This CDR3 has 16 residues. V lost 2 bases and J 6 bases, leaving 17 bases between the germline ends. Written as DNA, the CDR3 is TGTGCCAGCAGTTTAGCCCTCGGGAGGGCACGTCAGCCCCAGCATTTT. This gives the protein CASSLALGRARQPQHF.

On this clonotype itself: An end of the junction differs from the germline gene, which may be a read error. The gene calls are TRBV3-1 and TRBJ2-7; TRBD1 is a possible D gene (5 bases). CDR3 length: 12 amino acids. Germline lookup yields CDR1 LGHDT and CDR2 YNNKEL (reference sequence). CDR3 sequence (DNA): TGTGTCAGCCAGGGCGATCCTTACGAGCAGTACTTC. Protein: CVSQGDPYEQYF.

The genes are TRBV5-1 and TRBJ2-7; 7 nucleotides agree with TRBD1. The junction had 6 bases not matched to a gene; V was cut back by 4 bases and J by 2 bases. The CDR3 consists of 14 residues. The germline gives CDR1 SGHRS, CDR2 YFSETQ. DNA for the CDR3: TGCGCCAGCAGCCTGACAGGGAATCCCTACGAGCAGTACTTC. Its protein product is CASSLTGNPYEQYF. The full variable domain, with the rest looked up from reference TRBV5-1 and TRBJ2-7, is KAGVTQTPRYLIKTRGQQVTLSCSPISGHRSVSWYQQTPGQGLQFLFEYFSETQRNKGNFPGRFSGRQFSNSRSEMNVSTLELGDSALYLCASSLTGNPYEQYFGPGTRLTVT.

The V call is TRBV29-1, the J call TRBJ2-3; TRBD2 might be the D (6 bases). V lost 3 bases and J lost 4, with 14 bases in between. Germline CDR1 reads SQVTM; CDR2 reads ANQGSEA. This CDR3 contains 14 residues. CDR3 nucleotide sequence: TGCAGCGTTGATTTCGTGGGAGGTTCAGATACGCAGTATTTT. The encoded protein is CSVDFVGGSDTQYF.

The V call is TRBV20-1, the J call TRBJ2-3; the match to TRBD2 covers 7 bases. V lost 5 bases, J lost 1 base, and 9 bases stayed unmatched. The CDR3 has 15 amino acids. In germline, CDR1 is DFQATT, CDR2 SNEGSKA (reference sequence). CDR3 nucleotide sequence: TGCAGTGCTTCCCTCTTTGGGGGGGGCACAGATACGCAGTATTTT. It translates to CSASLFGGGTDTQYF.

This clonotype was observed a handful of times. The V call is TRBV5-1, the J call TRBJ1-2; no reliable D call. V was shortened by 3 bases and J by 0 bases, with 12 bases between the two germline ends. The CDR3 contains 15 residues. From germline, CDR1 is SGHRS and CDR2 YFSETQ. CDR3 protein: CASSWNRETNYGYTF. The DNA for the CDR3 is TGCGCCAGCAGCTGGAATAGAGAGACTAACTATGGCTACACCTTC.